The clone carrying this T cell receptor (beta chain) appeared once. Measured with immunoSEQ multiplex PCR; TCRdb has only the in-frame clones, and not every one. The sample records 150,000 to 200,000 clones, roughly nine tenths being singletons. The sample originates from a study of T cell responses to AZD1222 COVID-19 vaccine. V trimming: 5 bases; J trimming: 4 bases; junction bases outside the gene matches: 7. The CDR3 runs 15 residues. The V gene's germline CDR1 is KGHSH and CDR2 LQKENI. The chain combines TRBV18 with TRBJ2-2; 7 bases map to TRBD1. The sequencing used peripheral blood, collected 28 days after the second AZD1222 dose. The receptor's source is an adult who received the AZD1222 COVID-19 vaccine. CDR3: CASSSGTATTGELFF. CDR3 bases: TGTGCCAGCTCATCCGGGACAGCGACCACCGGGGAGCTGTTTTTT.